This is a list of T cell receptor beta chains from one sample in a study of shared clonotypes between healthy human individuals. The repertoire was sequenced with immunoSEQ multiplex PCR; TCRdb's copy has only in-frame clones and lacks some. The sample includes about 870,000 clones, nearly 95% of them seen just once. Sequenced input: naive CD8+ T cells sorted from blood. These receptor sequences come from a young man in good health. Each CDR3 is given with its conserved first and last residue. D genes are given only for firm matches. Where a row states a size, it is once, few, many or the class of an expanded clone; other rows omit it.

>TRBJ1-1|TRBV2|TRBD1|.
CASSTRTGPFF
TGTGCCAGCTCAACTAGGACAGGGCCTTTCTTT
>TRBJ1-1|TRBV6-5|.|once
CASSLHREDTEAFF
TGTGCCAGCAGTTTGCACAGGGAGGACACTGAAGCTTTCTTT
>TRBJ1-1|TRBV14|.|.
CASSQAMSPWAFF
TGTGCCAGCAGCCAAGCTATGAGCCCTTGGGCTTTCTTT
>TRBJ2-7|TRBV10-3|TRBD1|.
CATTGTGYYEQYF
TGTGCCACCACCGGGACAGGCTACTACGAGCAGTACTTC
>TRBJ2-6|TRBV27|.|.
CASSWDSSGANVLTF
TGTGCCAGCAGCTGGGACTCCTCTGGGGCCAACGTCCTGACTTTC
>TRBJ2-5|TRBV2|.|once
CASREDGAEAQYF
TGTGCCAGCAGGGAGGACGGAGCCGAGGCCCAGTACTTC
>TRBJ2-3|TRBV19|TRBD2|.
CASSEGLAGEAPSTDTQYF
TGTGCCAGTAGTGAGGGACTAGCGGGAGAGGCGCCTAGCACAGATACGCAGTATTTT
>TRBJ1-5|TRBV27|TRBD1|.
CASSGQGWDQPQHF
TGTGCCAGCAGCGGACAGGGGTGGGATCAGCCCCAGCATTTT
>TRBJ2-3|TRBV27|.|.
CASSQLRVSPDTQYF
TGTGCCAGCAGTCAGTTACGGGTCTCACCAGATACGCAGTATTTT
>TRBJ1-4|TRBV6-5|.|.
CASSLTETNEKLFF
TGTGCCAGCAGTCTTACAGAAACTAATGAAAAACTGTTTTTT
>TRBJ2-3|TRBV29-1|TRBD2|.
CSVEDLLAGKINTQYF
TGCAGCGTTGAAGATCTGCTAGCGGGAAAAATAAATACGCAGTATTTT
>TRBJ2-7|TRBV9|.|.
CASSVDTGTGYEQYF
TGTGCCAGCAGCGTCGATACCGGGACGGGCTACGAGCAGTACTTC
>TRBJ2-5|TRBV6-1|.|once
CASSPRVLEETQYF
TGTGCCAGCAGTCCCAGGGTGCTGGAAGAGACCCAGTACTTC
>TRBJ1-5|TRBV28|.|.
CASDYSGTNNQPQHF
TGTGCCAGCGACTACTCCGGGACAAATAATCAGCCCCAGCATTTT
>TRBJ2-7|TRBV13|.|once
CASSFWELTAYEQYF
TGTGCCAGCAGCTTTTGGGAACTGACGGCGTACGAGCAGTACTTC
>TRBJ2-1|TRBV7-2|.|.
CASSSISGDSYNEQFF
TGTGCCAGCAGCTCAATCTCGGGAGACTCCTACAATGAGCAGTTCTTC
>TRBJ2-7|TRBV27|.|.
CASSWGETYEQYF
TGTGCCAGCAGTTGGGGTGAAACTTACGAGCAGTACTTC
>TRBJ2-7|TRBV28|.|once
CASSFRAGLTYEQYF
TGTGCCAGCAGTTTTAGGGCGGGCTTAACCTACGAGCAGTACTTC
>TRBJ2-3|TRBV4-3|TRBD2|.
CASSQGLTSGRALDTQYF
TGCGCCAGCAGCCAGGGTCTCACTAGCGGGAGGGCCCTAGATACGCAGTATTTT
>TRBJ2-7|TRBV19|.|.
CASRSNDQGPSYEQYF
TGTGCCAGTAGGTCGAATGACCAGGGGCCCAGCTACGAGCAGTACTTC
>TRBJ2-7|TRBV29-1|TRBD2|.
CSVEASGSYEQYF
TGCAGCGTTGAAGCTAGCGGAAGCTACGAGCAGTACTTC
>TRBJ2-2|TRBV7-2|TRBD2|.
CASSLDWLAEILGTGELFF
TGTGCCAGCAGCTTAGATTGGCTAGCGGAAATACTCGGAACCGGGGAGCTGTTTTTT
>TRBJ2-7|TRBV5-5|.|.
CASSLARSSYEQYF
TGTGCCAGCAGCTTGGCCAGGAGTTCCTACGAGCAGTACTTC
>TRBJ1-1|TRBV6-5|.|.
CASSYSRGASEAFF
TGTGCCAGCAGTTACTCCCGGGGCGCGTCTGAAGCTTTCTTT
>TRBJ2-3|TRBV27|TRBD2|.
CASSSLVSGRDTDTQYF
TGTGCCAGCAGTTCACTTGTAAGCGGGAGGGACACAGATACGCAGTATTTT
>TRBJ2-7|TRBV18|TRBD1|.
CASSPRDRTYEQYF
TGTGCCAGCTCACCGAGGGACAGAACCTACGAGCAGTACTTC
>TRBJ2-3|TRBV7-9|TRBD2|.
CASSRGRAEDTQYF
TGTGCCAGCAGCCGCGGGAGAGCGGAAGATACGCAGTATTTT
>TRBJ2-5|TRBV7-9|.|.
CASSSPGLWETQYF
TGTGCCAGCAGCTCACCAGGTCTTTGGGAGACCCAGTACTTC
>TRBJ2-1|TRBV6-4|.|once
CASSALEGAYNEQFF
TGTGCCAGCAGTGCTTTAGAGGGGGCCTACAATGAGCAGTTCTTC
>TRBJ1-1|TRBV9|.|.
CASSALRTKEAFF
TGTGCCAGCAGCGCCCTCCGGACGAAGGAAGCTTTCTTT
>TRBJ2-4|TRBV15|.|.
CATSRVAERGNIQYF
TGTGCCACCAGCAGAGTTGCTGAAAGGGGAAACATTCAGTACTTC
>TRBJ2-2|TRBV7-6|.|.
CASSLVPLMEGATGELFF
TGTGCCAGCAGCTTAGTTCCCCTCATGGAAGGGGCTACCGGGGAGCTGTTTTTT